The following is a T cell receptor beta chain sequence with its context. The target antigen is unknown. This specimen belongs to a study of T-cell memory formation after mild COVID-19. Findings and limits, study-wide: Contracting CD4+ clones lay largely in CM and EM, with CD8+ ones residing in EMRA.

Germline V gives CDR1 SGDLS, CDR2 YYNGEE. The CDR3 sequence is 15 residues long. Trimming pared 0 bases from V and 6 bases from J, leaving 10 bases between. Sample barcodes and UMIs were carried by the TCR alpha and TCR beta cDNA libraries that 5'RACE generated with constant-segment primers. Each CDR3 protein is one row after TCRdb ran MiXCR on the 5' RACE reads. The table shows hundreds of thousands of distinct CDR3 sequences, with less than 25% occurring only once. The chain is built from TRBV9 and TRBJ1-6; D might be TRBD1 (5 bases). The source of this sequence is an adult woman who had mild COVID-19 (a few samples of this study predate the infection). Cell type and time point are not known. Material: PBMCs or a T cell subset sorted from them (not recorded which). CDR3 in amino acids: CASSVGRGGNSPLHF. CDR3 bases: TGTGCCAGCAGCGTAGGAAGGGGCGGTAATTCACCCCTCCACTTT.